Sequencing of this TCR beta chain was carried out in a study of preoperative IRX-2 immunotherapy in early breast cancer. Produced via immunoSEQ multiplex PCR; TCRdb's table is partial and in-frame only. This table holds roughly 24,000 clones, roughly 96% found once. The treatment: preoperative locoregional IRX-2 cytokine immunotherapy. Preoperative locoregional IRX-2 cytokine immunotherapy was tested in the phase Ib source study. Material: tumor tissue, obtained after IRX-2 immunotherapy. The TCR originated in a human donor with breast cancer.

CDR3 sequence (DNA): TGTGCCAGCAGCCCGGACAGGTTTGAAGGCTACACCTTC. The encoded protein is CASSPDRFEGYTF. The V call is TRBV27, the J call TRBJ1-2; TRBD1 aligns across 7 bases. CDR1 MNHEY and CDR2 SMNVEV come from the germline V gene (reference sequence). J gave up 8 bases and V 6 bases, and 9 bases lay outside the gene matches. The CDR3 runs 13 residues.